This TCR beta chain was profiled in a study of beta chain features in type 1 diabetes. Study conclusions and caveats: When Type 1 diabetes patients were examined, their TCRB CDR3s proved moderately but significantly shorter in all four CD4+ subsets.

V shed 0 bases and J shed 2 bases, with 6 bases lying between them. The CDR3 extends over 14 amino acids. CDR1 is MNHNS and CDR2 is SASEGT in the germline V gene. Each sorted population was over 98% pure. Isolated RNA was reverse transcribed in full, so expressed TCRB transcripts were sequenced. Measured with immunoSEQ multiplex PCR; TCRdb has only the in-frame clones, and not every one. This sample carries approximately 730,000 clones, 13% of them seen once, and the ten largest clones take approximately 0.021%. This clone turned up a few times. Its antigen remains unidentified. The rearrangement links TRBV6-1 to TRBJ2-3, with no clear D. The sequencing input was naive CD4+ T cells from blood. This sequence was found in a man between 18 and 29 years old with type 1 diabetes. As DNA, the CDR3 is TGTGCCAGCAGTGAAGCGGGAACCACAGATACGCAGTATTTT. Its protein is CASSEAGTTDTQYF.